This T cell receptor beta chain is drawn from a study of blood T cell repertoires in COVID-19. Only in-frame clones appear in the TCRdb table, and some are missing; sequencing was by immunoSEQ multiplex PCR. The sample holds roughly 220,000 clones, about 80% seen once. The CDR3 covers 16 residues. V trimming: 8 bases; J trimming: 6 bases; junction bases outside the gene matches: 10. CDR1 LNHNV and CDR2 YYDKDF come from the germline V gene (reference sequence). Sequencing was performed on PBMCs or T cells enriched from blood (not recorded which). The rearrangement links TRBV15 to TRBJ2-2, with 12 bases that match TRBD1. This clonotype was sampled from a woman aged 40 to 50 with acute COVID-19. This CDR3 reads CATLPWGQGASGELFF. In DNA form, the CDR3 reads TGTGCCACCCTACCCTGGGGACAGGGGGCTTCCGGGGAGCTGTTTTTT.